The next 5 T cell receptor beta chains were all read from a single sample in a study of cytomegalovirus exposure and HLA in healthy donors. Profiling relied on immunoSEQ multiplex PCR, and the TCRdb table lists in-frame clones only, not all of them. The data contain fewer than 400,000 clones, 75% to 90% of them singletons. Source material: PBMCs. The source is a woman under 30 in good health and CMV-seronegative.

The gene calls are TRBV4-2 and TRBJ2-3; 8 nucleotides agree with TRBD2. Germline V gene lookup returns CDR1 LGHNA and CDR2 YNFKEQ. The CDR3 contains 17 residues. With V trimmed by 1 base and J by 2 bases, 8 bases remained unmatched. In DNA form, the CDR3 reads TGTGCCAGCAGCCAAGGGGATAGCGGGACCCACACAGATACGCAGTATTTT. This sequence encodes CASSQGDSGTHTDTQYF.

This sequence joins TRBV28 and TRBJ1-2, with unresolved D. Trimming stripped 8 bases from V and 7 bases from J, with 14 bases between. Per the germline V gene, CDR1 is MDHEN and CDR2 is SYDVKM. This CDR3 has 12 amino acids. In DNA form, the CDR3 reads TGTGCCAGCCACAAAGGGAGCGGTGGCTACACCTTC. Translation gives CASHKGSGGYTF.

V usage is TRBV28 and J usage is TRBJ1-2, with 8 bases fitting TRBD1. The CDR3 length is 14 residues. CDR1 MDHEN and CDR2 SYDVKM come from the germline V gene. The J segment lost 4 bases and the V segment lost 5 bases, leaving 6 bases of the junction unmatched. CDR3 sequence: CASSPPDRGYGYTF. The CDR3 region has the DNA TGTGCCAGCAGTCCCCCCGACAGGGGCTATGGCTACACCTTC.

This chain connects TRBV5-1 to TRBJ1-4; TRBD1 agrees at 10 bases. The germline V gene has CDR1 SGHRS and CDR2 YFSETQ. The trim removed 5 bases at V and 4 bases at J, leaving 11 bases unmatched. CDR3 length: 17 residues. The CDR3 here is CASSRAPGQGFNEKLFF. CDR3 DNA: TGCGCCAGCAGTCGTGCCCCGGGACAGGGGTTTAATGAAAAACTGTTTTTT.

The chain combines TRBV28 with TRBJ2-7; 8 bases match TRBD1. V was clipped by 3 bases and J by 3 bases; unmatched bases: 4. The germline CDR1 and CDR2 sequences are MDHEN and SYDVKM. This CDR3 is built from 14 residues. CDR3 protein: CASSFRGRHYEQYF. The CDR3 region has the DNA TGTGCCAGCAGTTTCAGGGGGCGGCACTACGAGCAGTACTTC.